This TCR beta chain was captured by sequencing in a study of blood T cell repertoires in COVID-19. Germline loops: CDR1 ENHRY, CDR2 SYGVKD. The CDR3 length is 16 residues. Losses at the gene ends were 3 bases for V and 5 bases for J; bases not matched to a gene: 9. Assay used: immunoSEQ multiplex PCR; TCRdb lists only in-frame clones, some missing. The sample has around 260,000 clones; just over 90% are singletons. This chain links TRBV10-3 with TRBJ2-3; 9 bases agree with TRBD2. The clonotype originates from a young woman with COVID-19, enrolled during active disease. Sequenced input: peripheral blood. CDR3 sequence (DNA): TGTGCCATCAGTGACGGCGGGAGGGCCGGTGGAGATACGCAGTATTTT. This gives the protein CAISDGGRAGGDTQYF.